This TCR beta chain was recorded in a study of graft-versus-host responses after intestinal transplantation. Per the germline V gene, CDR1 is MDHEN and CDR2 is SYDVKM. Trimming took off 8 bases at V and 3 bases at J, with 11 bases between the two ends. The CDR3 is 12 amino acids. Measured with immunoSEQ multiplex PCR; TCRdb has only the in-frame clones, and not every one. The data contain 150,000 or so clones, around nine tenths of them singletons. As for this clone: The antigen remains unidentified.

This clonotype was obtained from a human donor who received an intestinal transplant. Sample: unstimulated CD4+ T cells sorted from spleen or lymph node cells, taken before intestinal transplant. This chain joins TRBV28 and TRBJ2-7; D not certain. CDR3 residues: CASRRGLYEQYF. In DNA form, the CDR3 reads TGTGCCAGCCGTCGCGGCCTCTACGAGCAGTACTTC.